Presented here are 11 T cell receptor beta chains from one specimen sequenced in a study of T cells expressing NK-cell markers. TCRdb re-called the 5' RACE reads; every CDR3 protein appears as one record, without DNA. Here the sample table reports hundreds of thousands of distinct CDR3 sequences. Sequenced input: blood T cells: a sorted CD56 or NKG2C T cell subset, CD4+ or CD8+ T cells, or bulk PBMC T cells (not recorded which). These TCRs come from a man aged 18-69 years in good health.

V usage is TRBV5-1 and J usage is TRBJ2-1; TCRdb picks TRBD1, but there is no DNA to check that call. The CDR3 contains 16 residues. The germline V gene encodes CDR1 SGHRS and CDR2 YFSETQ. The CDR3: CASSLWRGQNYNEQFF.

The genes are TRBV6-1 and TRBJ1-1; absent DNA, TCRdb's TRBD1 call cannot be checked. Germline loops: CDR1 MNHNS, CDR2 SASEGT. The CDR3 contains 14 residues. The CDR3 sequence: CASSGGTGTTEAFF.

J is TRBJ1-4 and V is TRBV4-2; TCRdb calls TRBD1, which cannot be checked without DNA. This CDR3 region has 15 residues. Germline CDR1 is LGHNA and CDR2 is YNFKEQ. This CDR3 reads CASSVGGTGNEKLFF.

This chain joins TRBV20-1 and TRBJ1-4; TCRdb selects TRBD1, and the lack of DNA leaves this call unchecked. The CDR3 extends over 14 amino acids. Germline V gives CDR1 DFQATT, CDR2 SNEGSKA (reference sequence). CDR3 protein: CSAVKQGAGEKLFF.

The chain is built from TRBV12-3 or TRBV12-4 and TRBJ1-3; TCRdb's assignment of TRBD1 cannot be checked, as there is no DNA. This CDR3 region has 15 residues. The CDR3 sequence is CASSPRWSSGNTIYF.

The rearrangement links TRBV5-1 to TRBJ1-2. This CDR3 contains 15 residues. Germline CDR1 reads SGHRS; CDR2 reads YFSETQ. CDR3 amino acids: CASTTGGGGNYGYTF.

The chain links TRBV12-3 or TRBV12-4 to TRBJ2-7; TCRdb returns TRBD2, unconfirmable since there is no DNA. This CDR3 contains 13 residues. The CDR3 here is CASRGGVSYEQYF.

The chain has TRBV18 and TRBJ2-2. The CDR3 has 16 residues. The germline CDR1 and CDR2 sequences are KGHSH and LQKENI. CDR3: CASSPPYTLNTGELFF.

This CDR3 is CASSLSQTGQRAEQYF. The V call is TRBV12-3 or TRBV12-4, the J call TRBJ2-7; TCRdb calls TRBD1, which cannot be checked without DNA. The CDR3 contains 16 residues.

The chain uses TRBV20-1 and TRBJ2-2. From germline, CDR1 is DFQATT and CDR2 SNEGSKA (reference sequence). The CDR3 has 13 residues. This CDR3 is CSARQKNTGELFF.

V usage is TRBV7-2 and J usage is TRBJ2-1; as DNA is missing, the TRBD1 call by TCRdb cannot be tested. This CDR3 is 15 amino acids long. Germline assignment: CDR1 SGHTA and CDR2 FQGNSA. This chain's CDR3 is CASSPPRDPYNEQFF.